The clone carrying this TCR beta chain was picked up many times. TCRdb re-called the PCR reads with MiXCR, one entry per CDR3 protein. The sample records roughly 6,300 distinct CDR3 sequences, approximately 16% being singletons. The record originates from a study of tumor-infiltrating lymphocytes in oesophageal squamous cell carcinoma. The V gene's germline CDR1 is SNHLY and CDR2 FYNNEI. After removal of 4 bases from V and 4 bases from J, the junction contained 3 bases not matched to a gene. The CDR3 loop spans 13 amino acids. This TCR derives from a male donor with esophageal squamous cell carcinoma. Source material: normal esophageal tissue next to the tumor. The chain carries TRBV2 and TRBJ2-5, with TRBD1 matching 7 bases. For the CDR3, the DNA is TGTGCCAGCAGTGTGGGGACAGTAGAGACCCAGTACTTC. Protein: CASSVGTVETQYF.